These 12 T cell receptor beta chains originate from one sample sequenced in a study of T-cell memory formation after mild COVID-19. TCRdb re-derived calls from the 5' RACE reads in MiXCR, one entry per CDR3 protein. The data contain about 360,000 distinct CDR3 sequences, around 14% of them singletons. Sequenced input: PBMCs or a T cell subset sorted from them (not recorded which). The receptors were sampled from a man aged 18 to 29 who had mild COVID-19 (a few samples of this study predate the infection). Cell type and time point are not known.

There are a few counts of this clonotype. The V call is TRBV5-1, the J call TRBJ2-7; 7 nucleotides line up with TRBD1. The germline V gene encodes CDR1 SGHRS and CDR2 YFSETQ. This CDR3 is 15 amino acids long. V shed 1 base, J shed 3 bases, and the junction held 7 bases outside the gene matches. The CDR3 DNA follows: TGCGCCAGCAGCTTGACCCCGGGACAGTACTACGAGCAGTACTTC. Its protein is CASSLTPGQYYEQYF.

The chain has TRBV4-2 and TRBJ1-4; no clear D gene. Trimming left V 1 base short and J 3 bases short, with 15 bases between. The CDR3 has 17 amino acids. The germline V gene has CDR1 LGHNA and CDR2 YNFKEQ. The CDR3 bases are TGTGCCAGCAGCCAAGGCGGGCAGCGGCGGGCTAATGAAAAACTGTTTTTT. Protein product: CASSQGGQRRANEKLFF.

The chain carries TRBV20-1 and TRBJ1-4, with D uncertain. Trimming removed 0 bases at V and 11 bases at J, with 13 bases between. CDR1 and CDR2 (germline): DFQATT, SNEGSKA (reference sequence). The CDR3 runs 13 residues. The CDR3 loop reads CSARDGRWGKLFF. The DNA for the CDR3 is TGCAGTGCTAGAGATGGGCGGTGGGGTAAACTGTTTTTT.

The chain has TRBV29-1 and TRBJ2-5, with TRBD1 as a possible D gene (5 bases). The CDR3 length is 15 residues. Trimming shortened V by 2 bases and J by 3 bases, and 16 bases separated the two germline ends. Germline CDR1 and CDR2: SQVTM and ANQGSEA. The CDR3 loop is CSVENWGFHKETQYF. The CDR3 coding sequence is TGCAGCGTTGAAAATTGGGGCTTCCATAAAGAGACCCAGTACTTC.

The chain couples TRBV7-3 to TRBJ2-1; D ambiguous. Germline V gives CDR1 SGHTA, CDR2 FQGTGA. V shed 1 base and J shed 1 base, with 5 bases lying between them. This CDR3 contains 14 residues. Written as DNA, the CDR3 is TGTGCCAGCAGCTTAAATCCGTCCTACAATGAGCAGTTCTTC. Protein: CASSLNPSYNEQFF. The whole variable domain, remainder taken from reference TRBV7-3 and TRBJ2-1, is GAGVSQTPSNKVTEKGKYVELRCDPISGHTALYWYRQSLGQGPEFLIYFQGTGAADDSGLPNDRFFAVRPEGSVSTLKIQRTERGDSAVYLCASSLNPSYNEQFFGPGTRLTVL.

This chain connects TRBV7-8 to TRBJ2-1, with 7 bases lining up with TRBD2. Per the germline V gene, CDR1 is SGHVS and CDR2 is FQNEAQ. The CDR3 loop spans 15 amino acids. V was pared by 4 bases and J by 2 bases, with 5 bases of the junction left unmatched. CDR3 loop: CASSSRLAAYNEQFF. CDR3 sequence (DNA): TGTGCCAGCAGCTCCAGACTAGCAGCCTACAATGAGCAGTTCTTC.

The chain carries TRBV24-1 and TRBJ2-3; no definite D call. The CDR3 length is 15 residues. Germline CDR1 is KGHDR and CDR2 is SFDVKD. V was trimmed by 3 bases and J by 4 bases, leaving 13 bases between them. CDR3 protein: CATSDVGNGPDTQYF. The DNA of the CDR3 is TGTGCCACCAGTGATGTAGGGAACGGGCCAGATACGCAGTATTTT.

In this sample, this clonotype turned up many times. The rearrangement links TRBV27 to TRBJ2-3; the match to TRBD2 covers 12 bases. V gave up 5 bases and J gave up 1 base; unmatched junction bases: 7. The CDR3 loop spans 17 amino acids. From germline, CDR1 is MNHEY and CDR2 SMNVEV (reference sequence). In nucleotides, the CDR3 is TGTGCCAGCAGTCCAACCTGGACTAGCGGGGGCACAGATACGCAGTATTTT. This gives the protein CASSPTWTSGGTDTQYF.

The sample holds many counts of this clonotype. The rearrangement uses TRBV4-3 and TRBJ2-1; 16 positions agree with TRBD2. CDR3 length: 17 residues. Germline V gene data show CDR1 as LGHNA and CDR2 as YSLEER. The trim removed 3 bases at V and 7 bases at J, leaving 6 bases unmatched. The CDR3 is CASSQGTSGGAENEQFF. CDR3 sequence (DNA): TGCGCCAGCAGCCAGGGGACTAGCGGGGGGGCCGAAAATGAGCAGTTCTTC.

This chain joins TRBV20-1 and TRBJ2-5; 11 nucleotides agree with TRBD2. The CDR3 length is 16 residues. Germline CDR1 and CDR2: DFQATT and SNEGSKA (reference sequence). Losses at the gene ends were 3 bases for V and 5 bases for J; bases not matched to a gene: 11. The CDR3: CSARPHLAGGRETQYF. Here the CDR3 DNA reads TGCAGTGCTAGGCCCCACCTAGCGGGGGGTAGGGAGACCCAGTACTTC.

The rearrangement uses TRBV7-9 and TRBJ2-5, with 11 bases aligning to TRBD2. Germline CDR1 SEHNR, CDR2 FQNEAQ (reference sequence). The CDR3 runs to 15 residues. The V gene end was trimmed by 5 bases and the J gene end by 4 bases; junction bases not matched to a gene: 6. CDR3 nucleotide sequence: TGTGCCAGCAGCGTCTTAGCGGGGGGGTCAGAGACCCAGTACTTC. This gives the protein CASSVLAGGSETQYF.

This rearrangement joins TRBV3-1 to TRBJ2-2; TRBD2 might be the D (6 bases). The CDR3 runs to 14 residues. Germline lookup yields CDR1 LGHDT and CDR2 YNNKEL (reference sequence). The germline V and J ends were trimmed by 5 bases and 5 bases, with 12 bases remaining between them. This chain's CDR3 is CASSAGFGTGELFF. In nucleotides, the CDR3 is TGTGCCAGCAGCGCGGGGTTCGGGACCGGGGAGCTGTTTTTT.